The clone carrying this T cell receptor beta chain was detected a few times. Its antigen is undetermined. This sample is part of a study of beta chain features in type 1 diabetes. Whole-study context: Age, gender and cell yields were similar between patients and healthy donors. Cells sorted and examined across all samples totaled approximately 110 million.

General study results and limits: A closer apparent resemblance between naive, central memory and Treg TCRB repertoires was seen in patients than in healthy donors.

Investigators reverse transcribed all isolated RNA, so they sequenced expressed TCRB transcripts. Reads from naive, central memory and regulatory T cell samples averaged approximately 3.4 million. Using immunoSEQ multiplex PCR, the repertoire was profiled, and TCRdb retains in-frame clones only, with some absent. The profile covers some 900,000 clones, with roughly 15% appearing a single time and 0.023% taken by the ten largest. The source material was naive CD4+ T cells from blood. This receptor was taken from a woman younger than 30 in good health.

CDR3 in DNA: TGTGCCAGCAGCTCACAGGACGGCCCCTACGAGCAGTACTTC. This gives the protein CASSSQDGPYEQYF. The chain is built from TRBV7-9 and TRBJ2-7; TRBD1 might be the D (5 bases). This CDR3 spans 14 amino acids. V lost 4 bases to trimming and J lost 2 bases, with 12 bases between them. CDR1 SEHNR and CDR2 FQNEAQ come from the germline V gene (reference sequence).